The source of this T cell receptor beta chain is a study of T cells in Graves' hyperthyroidism and ophthalmopathy. Study-wide points: Expanded thyroid clonotypes (above 0.001) were mostly also found in blood.

Note on this clonotype: Its antigen remains unknown.

This CDR3 has 12 residues. CDR1 and CDR2 (germline): KGHDR, SFDVKD. V gave up 3 bases and J gave up 8 bases, with 9 bases separating them. Each diagnosis was grounded in clinical symptoms, serum thyroxine and TRAb, thyroid ultrasound, and orbital computed tomography. It was RNA transcripts that yielded the amplified TCR beta CDR3 regions. TCR CDR3 regions were first amplified by RT-PCR with HTBI primers. TCRdb called the multiplex PCR reads again in MiXCR, with one record for every CDR3 protein. The data show about 500,000 distinct CDR3 sequences, roughly 17% seen once. Specimen: blood. The genes are TRBV24-1 and TRBJ1-2, with a weak D call TRBD1 (6 bases). The sequence was collected from a woman aged 18-29 years with Graves' ophthalmopathy. CDR3 sequence reads: CATSDRDTGYTF. The CDR3 DNA is TGTGCCACCAGTGATCGGGACACAGGCTACACCTTC.